These T cell receptor beta chains were read from a single sample in a study of blood T cell repertoires in COVID-19. TCRdb's copy holds only in-frame clones and misses some; the assay was immunoSEQ multiplex PCR. Seen here are more than 200,000 clones, around four fifths observed once, and the top ten hold about 10%. The sequencing sample was made of peripheral blood. The receptors derive from a woman aged 80 or over with COVID-19, enrolled during active disease. Both conserved end residues are part of each CDR3. A D gene is named only where the DNA matches it firmly. Only some rows state a clone size, as once, few, many or a class for expanded clones.

clone size	D gene	V gene	J gene	CDR3 protein	CDR3 DNA
.	.	TRBV15	TRBJ1-1	CATSWRKNTEAFF	TGTGCCACCAGCTGGCGGAAGAACACTGAAGCTTTCTTT
.	TRBD2	TRBV3-1/TRBV3-2	TRBJ2-7	CASSQEWSGAYEQYF	TGTGCCAGCAGCCAAGAATGGAGCGGGGCCTACGAGCAGTACTTC
.	.	TRBV18	TRBJ2-5	CASYSGIQETQYF	TGTGCCAGCTACTCAGGGATCCAAGAGACCCAGTACTTC
.	.	TRBV5-1	TRBJ1-3	CASISDSGNTIYF	TGCGCCAGCATTTCAGACTCTGGAAACACCATATATTTT
.	.	TRBV14	TRBJ1-2	CASSQDGRAGGYTF	TGTGCCAGCAGCCAAGATGGGAGGGCTGGAGGCTACACCTTC
.	.	TRBV10-3	TRBJ2-1	CAIRSTVGGGYYNEQFF	TGTGCCATCAGATCAACCGTGGGCGGGGGCTACTACAATGAGCAGTTCTTC
.	.	TRBV5-1	TRBJ2-1	CASSLEGLSYNEQFF	TGCGCCAGCAGCTTGGAGGGGCTCTCCTACAATGAGCAGTTCTTC
.	TRBD2	TRBV10-3	TRBJ2-1	CAISEGLVIDEQFF	TGTGCCATCAGTGAGGGACTAGTAATCGATGAGCAGTTCTTC
.	.	TRBV15	TRBJ1-2	CATSRDRAGAGYGYTF	TGTGCCACCAGCAGAGATCGGGCAGGGGCAGGCTATGGCTACACCTTC
.	.	TRBV5-1	TRBJ1-2	CASRVQGSDGYTF	TGCGCCAGCAGAGTTCAGGGGTCGGATGGCTACACCTTC
.	.	TRBV6-5	TRBJ1-1	CASSYVPRGTEAFF	TGTGCCAGCAGTTACGTCCCGCGGGGCACTGAAGCTTTCTTT
once	TRBD2	TRBV7-9	TRBJ2-7	CASSTRLAGEQYF	TGTGCCAGCAGCACCCGGCTAGCGGGGGAGCAGTACTTC
few	.	TRBV12-2	TRBJ2-1	CASRLVAGGLSEQFF	TGTGCAAGTCGCTTGGTAGCGGGGGGGCTCAGTGAGCAGTTCTTC
.	.	TRBV19	TRBJ1-4	CASSISLWEKLFF	TGTGCCAGTAGTATATCACTGTGGGAAAAACTGTTTTTT
.	.	TRBV24-1	TRBJ2-1	CATSDRSEEQFF	TGTGCCACCAGTGATAGGTCGGAGGAGCAGTTCTTC
few	.	TRBV6-4	TRBJ1-6	CASSALGESSYNSPLHF	TGTGCCAGCAGTGCTCTCGGGGAGAGCTCCTATAATTCACCCCTCCACTTT
.	.	TRBV5-1	TRBJ1-1	CARRGRLNTEAFF	TGCGCCAGAAGGGGTCGCCTGAACACTGAAGCTTTCTTT
.	TRBD2	TRBV7-2	TRBJ2-1	CASRVRGATDNEQFF	TGTGCCAGCAGGGTGCGGGGGGCAACGGATAATGAGCAGTTCTTC
once	TRBD1	TRBV20-1	TRBJ1-2	CSAKGQVFHF	TGCAGTGCTAAGGGACAGGTTTTTCACTTC
few	TRBD2	TRBV9	TRBJ2-3	CASSDPTSGGSTDTQYF	TGTGCCAGCAGCGACCCGACTAGCGGGGGCAGCACAGATACGCAGTATTTT
.	.	TRBV27	TRBJ1-6	CASSISRDSPLHF	TGTGCCAGCAGTATCAGCAGGGATTCACCCCTCCACTTT
.	.	TRBV10-2	TRBJ2-1	CASSEGRQGNEQFF	TGCGCCAGCAGTGAGGGGCGGCAGGGCAATGAGCAGTTCTTC
.	.	TRBV10-3	TRBJ1-4	CAISGGINEKLFF	TGTGCCATCAGTGGAGGGATTAATGAAAAACTGTTTTTT
few	.	TRBV21-1	TRBJ1-2	CASSEDREGYGYTF	TGTGCCAGCAGCGAAGACAGGGAAGGGTATGGCTACACCTTC
.	.	TRBV5-1	TRBJ2-2	CASSFQGQNTGELFF	TGCGCCAGCAGCTTCCAGGGGCAGAACACCGGGGAGCTGTTTTTT
once	.	TRBV10-3	TRBJ1-6	CATRGGGSPLHF	TGTGCCACCCGGGGCGGGGGCTCACCCCTCCACTTT
.	TRBD2	TRBV10-3	TRBJ2-1	CAISGGLGEQFF	TGTGCCATCAGCGGGGGGTTGGGTGAGCAGTTCTTC
.	TRBD2	TRBV6-2/TRBV6-3	TRBJ2-3	CASSYSAGGGAYF	TGTGCCAGCAGTTACTCGGCTGGCGGGGGGGCCTATTTT
.	TRBD1	TRBV10-3	TRBJ1-1	CAISTGINTEAFF	TGTGCCATCTCGACAGGGATAAACACTGAAGCTTTCTTT
.	.	TRBV5-1	TRBJ1-1	CASSLGGRNTEAFF	TGCGCCAGCAGCTTGGGCGGGAGGAACACTGAAGCTTTCTTT
.	TRBD2	TRBV27	TRBJ2-3	CASSSILAGGTDTQYF	TGTGCCAGCAGTTCAATCCTAGCGGGGGGCACAGATACGCAGTATTTT
.	.	TRBV4-2	TRBJ1-4	CASSQAGAPNEKLFF	TGTGCCAGCAGCCAAGCGGGAGCGCCTAATGAAAAACTGTTTTTT
once	.	TRBV24-1	TRBJ2-2	CATSDPSWNTGELFF	TGTGCCACCAGTGACCCTAGTTGGAACACCGGGGAGCTGTTTTTT
.	TRBD1	TRBV7-9	TRBJ1-1	CASSAWTGENTEAFF	TGTGCCAGCAGCGCCTGGACAGGGGAGAACACTGAAGCTTTCTTT
.	TRBD1	TRBV20-1	TRBJ1-1	CSATDRGSAFF	TGCAGTGCTACAGACAGGGGTTCAGCTTTCTTT
.	.	TRBV5-6	TRBJ2-2	CASSLAIGELFF	TGTGCCAGCAGCTTGGCCATCGGGGAGCTGTTTTTT
.	TRBD1	TRBV3-1/TRBV3-2	TRBJ1-5	CASSQTQGAGQPQHF	TGTGCCAGCAGCCAGACACAGGGGGCAGGTCAGCCCCAGCATTTT
.	.	TRBV24-1	TRBJ2-7	CATSDSGRGENEQYF	TGTGCCACCAGTGATTCCGGACGGGGAGAGAACGAGCAGTACTTC
.	.	TRBV6-4	TRBJ1-1	CASSSDGTGTTEAFF	TGTGCCAGCAGTTCGGACGGCACAGGGACCACTGAAGCTTTCTTT
.	.	TRBV5-5	TRBJ1-6	CASSLQGSSYNSPLHF	TGTGCCAGCAGCTTGCAGGGATCTAGCTATAATTCACCCCTCCACTTT
once	.	TRBV6-2/TRBV6-3	TRBJ1-1	CASSRGGAGNTEAFF	TGTGCCAGCAGTCGGGGGGGCGCCGGGAACACTGAAGCTTTCTTT
.	.	TRBV2	TRBJ1-1	CASRDTGHYLTDF	TGTGCCAGCAGGGATACGGGACACTATTTAACCGACTTC
.	.	TRBV2	TRBJ2-2	CASSGRVLTGELFF	TGTGCCAGCAGTGGCAGGGTTTTAACCGGGGAGCTGTTTTTT
.	.	TRBV5-1	TRBJ2-5	CASSLVGGTQETQYF	TGCGCCAGCAGCTTGGTTGGCGGTACCCAAGAGACCCAGTACTTC
.	TRBD1	TRBV23-1	TRBJ1-6	CASSQSGRSDRDCSPLHF	TGCGCCAGCAGTCAATCGGGACGGTCGGACAGGGATTGTTCACCCCTCCACTTT
.	TRBD1	TRBV7-9	TRBJ1-2	CASSLGGGQGTPYGYTF	TGTGCCAGCAGCTTGGGTGGGGGACAGGGGACTCCCTATGGCTACACCTTC
once	.	TRBV12-5	TRBJ2-3	CASGLELGGHTQYF	TGTGCTAGTGGTTTGGAACTGGGTGGGCATACGCAGTATTTT
.	.	TRBV10-3	TRBJ2-1	CAIKRGASYNEQFF	TGTGCCATCAAACGGGGGGCCTCCTACAATGAGCAGTTCTTC
once	.	TRBV7-9	TRBJ2-6	CASSLGGRSSGANVLTF	TGTGCCAGCAGCTTAGGAGGGCGGAGCTCTGGGGCCAACGTCCTGACTTTC
.	TRBD2	TRBV3-1/TRBV3-2	TRBJ2-1	CASSQAAGGTYNEQFF	TGTGCCAGCAGCCAAGCAGCGGGGGGGACCTACAATGAGCAGTTCTTC
.	TRBD2	TRBV6-6	TRBJ2-5	CASSLAGGQETQYF	TGTGCCAGCAGTTTAGCGGGGGGCCAAGAGACCCAGTACTTC